The 10 T cell receptor beta chains reported below all come from one sample, sequenced in a study of beta chain features in type 1 diabetes (dated by TCRdb to the late 2010s). The library came from the immunoSEQ multiplex PCR assay. All of the isolated RNA was reverse transcribed with the High Capacity cDNA Reverse Transcription Kit, so expressed TCRB transcripts were sequenced. TCRdb holds this immuneACCESS table with in-frame rearrangements only. Some clones are missing; in checked studies, unresolved V genes explain under half, and the rest has no known cause. The sample table records over 500,000 clones; 15% to 19% of these occur just once. Clones ranked in the top ten supply about 0.086% of the sample. The sequenced sample was naive CD4+ T cells from blood. This specimen's cell subset or site label, interpreted: true naive CD4+ T cells. Receptors originate from a man aged 18 to 35 in good health.

V usage is TRBV30 and J usage is TRBJ1-5; D not resolved. The CDR3 covers 14 residues. V gave up 5 bases and J gave up 2 bases, with 13 bases separating them. Germline CDR1 and CDR2: GTSNPN and SVGIG (reference sequence). The CDR3 region is CAWGSLVGNQPQHF. The CDR3 region has the DNA TGTGCCTGGGGGTCACTGGTCGGCAATCAGCCCCAGCATTTT.

The V call is TRBV7-2, the J call TRBJ2-7; possible D gene TRBD2, 6 bases. This CDR3 has 14 residues. Trimming stripped 5 bases from V and 3 bases from J, with 14 bases between. Per the germline V gene, CDR1 is SGHTA and CDR2 is FQGNSA. The CDR3 protein is CASSRGRGNYEQYF. The CDR3 region has the DNA TGTGCCAGCAGCAGAGGACGGGGGAACTACGAGCAGTACTTC.

This chain joins TRBV6-6 and TRBJ1-5; 10 nucleotides line up with TRBD1. This CDR3 is built from 16 residues. V lost 3 bases and J lost 2; bases outside the gene matches: 4. Germline lookup yields CDR1 MNHNY and CDR2 SVGAGI (reference sequence). The CDR3 region is CASSYSGTGGNQPQHF. CDR3 DNA sequence: TGTGCCAGCAGTTATTCCGGGACAGGGGGCAATCAGCCCCAGCATTTT.

To note about this clone: Other DNA sequences in the same sample also yield this CDR3. This sequence joins TRBV7-2 and TRBJ1-2; D not certain. Germline loops: CDR1 SGHTA, CDR2 FQGNSA. The V end was cut by 0 bases, the J end by 5 bases, with 1 base between. This CDR3 is built from 11 residues. The CDR3 spells CASSLAYGYTF. The CDR3 DNA follows: TGTGCCAGCAGCTTAGCTTATGGCTACACCTTC.

This clone was observed a few times. V usage is TRBV12-5 and J usage is TRBJ1-1; possible D gene TRBD1, 5 bases. This CDR3 region has 15 residues. Trimming left V 0 bases short and J 1 base short, with 9 bases between. Germline V CDR1 and CDR2: LGHNT, FRNRAP. The CDR3 region is CASGLVLGQNTEAFF. In nucleotides, the CDR3 is TGTGCTAGTGGTTTGGTACTTGGACAGAACACTGAAGCTTTCTTT.

This clone was seen a few times. V gene TRBV5-1 combines with J gene TRBJ2-2; D could derive from TRBD1 or TRBD2 (5 bases each). Between the trimmed V and J ends, which lost 4 bases and 7 bases, there was a span of 20 bases. The length of the CDR3 is 16 residues. CDR1 SGHRS and CDR2 YFSETQ come from the germline V gene. The CDR3 DNA is TGCGCCAGCAGCCTGGGACCAGGTCCCTCGGACGGGGAGCTGTTTTTT. Translating it yields CASSLGPGPSDGELFF.

The V call is TRBV27, the J call TRBJ2-4, with a possible D match to TRBD1 (6 bases). CDR3 length: 13 amino acids. Germline V gene data show CDR1 as MNHEY and CDR2 as SMNVEV (reference sequence). Trimming removed 3 bases from V and 8 bases from J, with 11 bases in between. In DNA form, the CDR3 reads TGTGCCAGCAGTTTTCAGGGGCGAGACATTCAGTACTTC. Translating it yields CASSFQGRDIQYF.

This clone was observed a few times. The rearrangement links TRBV5-1 to TRBJ1-3; TRBD1 is a possible D gene (6 bases). This CDR3 comprises 17 residues. Trimming left V 4 bases short and J 0 bases short, with 17 bases between. The germline V gene encodes CDR1 SGHRS and CDR2 YFSETQ. In DNA, the CDR3 is TGCGCCAGCAGCCTCGTACCGACAGGCCTCTCTGGAAACACCATATATTTT. Translating gives CASSLVPTGLSGNTIYF.

In its sample, this clone was seen many times. The chain links TRBV7-9 to TRBJ2-1, with 7 bases fitting TRBD2. The V segment lost 1 base and the J segment 15 bases; nucleotides outside the gene matches: 3. CDR3 length equals 11 residues. CDR1 is SEHNR and CDR2 is FQNEAQ in the germline V gene (reference sequence). Written as DNA, the CDR3 is TGTGCCAGCAGCTTAGGGAGCGGGACGTTCTTC. Amino acids: CASSLGSGTFF.

This chain links TRBV7-3 with TRBJ1-2, with TRBD1 matching over 7 bases. The CDR3 consists of 13 residues. The germline CDR1 and CDR2 sequences are SGHTA and FQGTGA. Unmatched junction bases numbered 7, after V lost 5 bases and J lost 7 bases. The CDR3 loop reads CASSTRQGSGYTF. For the CDR3, the DNA is TGTGCCAGCAGCACAAGACAGGGTAGTGGCTACACCTTC. The whole variable domain, remainder taken from reference TRBV7-3 and TRBJ1-2, is GAGVSQTPSNKVTEKGKYVELRCDPISGHTALYWYRQSLGQGPEFLIYFQGTGAADDSGLPNDRFFAVRPEGSVSTLKIQRTERGDSAVYLCASSTRQGSGYTFGSGTRLTVV.